Detailed here is one TCR beta chain. Produced via immunoSEQ multiplex PCR; TCRdb's table is partial and in-frame only. The top ten clones hold 6% to 8.5% of a sample with roughly 200,000 clones, approximately 89% of them seen once. Germline lookup yields CDR1 SGHRS and CDR2 YFSETQ. Trimming pared 4 bases from V and 5 bases from J, leaving 12 bases between. This CDR3 has 14 residues. The record originates from a study of cytomegalovirus exposure and HLA in healthy donors. The chain recombines TRBV5-1 with TRBJ1-4; no definite D call. Sequenced sample: PBMCs. This TCR was sampled from a man younger than 45 in good health and CMV-seropositive. For the CDR3, the DNA is TGCGCCAGCAGCAAGGGATATGTCAATGAAAAACTGTTTTTT. It yields the protein CASSKGYVNEKLFF.